Sequencing of this T cell receptor beta chain was carried out in a study of blood T cell repertoires in COVID-19. CDR3 size: 15 residues. Trimming took 1 base from V and 0 from J, leaving 7 bases between them. In germline, CDR1 is SGHAT, CDR2 FQNNGV. Profiled with immunoSEQ multiplex PCR; TCRdb holds only in-frame clones, not every one. Of 22,000 or so clones listed, around 89% are singletons. The source material was peripheral blood. The chain recombines TRBV11-2 with TRBJ2-1; D gene uncertain. The receptor was isolated from a woman aged 55-75 years with active COVID-19. CDR3 nucleotide sequence: TGTGCCAGCAGCTTAGTGAGTCCCTCCTACAATGAGCAGTTCTTC. This encodes CASSLVSPSYNEQFF.